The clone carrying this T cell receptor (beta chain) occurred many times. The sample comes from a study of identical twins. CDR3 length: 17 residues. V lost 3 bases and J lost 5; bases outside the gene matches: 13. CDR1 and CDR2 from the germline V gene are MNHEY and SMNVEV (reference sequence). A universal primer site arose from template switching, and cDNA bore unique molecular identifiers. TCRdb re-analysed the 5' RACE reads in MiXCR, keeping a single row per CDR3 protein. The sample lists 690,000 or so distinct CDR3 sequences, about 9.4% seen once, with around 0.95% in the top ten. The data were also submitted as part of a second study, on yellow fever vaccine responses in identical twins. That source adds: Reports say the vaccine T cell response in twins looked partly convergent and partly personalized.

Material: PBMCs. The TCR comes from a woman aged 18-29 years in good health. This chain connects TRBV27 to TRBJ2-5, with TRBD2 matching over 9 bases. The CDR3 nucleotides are TGTGCCAGCAGTTTCCTGGTCCCTAGCGGGGTGGGGGAGACCCAGTACTTC. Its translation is CASSFLVPSGVGETQYF.